A single sample gave rise to the 25 T cell receptor beta chains below, sequenced in a study of cytomegalovirus exposure and HLA in healthy donors. The primer mix had 60 Vbeta and 13 Jbeta primers. The assay was immunoSEQ multiplex PCR, and TCRdb's table has in-frame clones only and misses some. The repertoire holds 150,000 to 200,000 clones, with about 88% as singletons. The sample comprised PBMCs. Receptors were obtained from a young woman in good health and CMV-seronegative.

V and J are TRBV10-1 and TRBJ2-3; D might be TRBD1 (6 bases). V was cut by 1 base and J by 1 base, with 9 bases left in between. Germline CDR1 reads WNHNN; CDR2 reads SYGVQD (reference sequence). This CDR3 contains 15 residues. CDR3 sequence: CASSEYRDGTDTQYF. CDR3 nucleotides: TGCGCCAGCAGTGAGTACAGGGACGGCACAGATACGCAGTATTTT.

The gene calls are TRBV18 and TRBJ2-7; the match to TRBD2 covers 8 bases. J lost 0 bases, V lost 2 bases, and 3 bases had no gene match. The CDR3 is made up of 15 amino acids. Per germline, CDR1 KGHSH and CDR2 LQKENI. CDR3 coding DNA: TGTGCCAGCTCACCAACTAGCGGAAGCTCCTACGAGCAGTACTTC. Its translation: CASSPTSGSSYEQYF.

The V gene is TRBV7-9, the J gene TRBJ1-2; D not certain. Germline values: CDR1 SEHNR, CDR2 FQNEAQ (reference sequence). This CDR3 comprises 14 residues. V shed 1 base and J shed 5 bases, with 11 bases lying between them. CDR3 in amino acids: CASSLGGTAYGYTF. CDR3 coding DNA: TGTGCCAGCAGCTTAGGTGGTACAGCTTATGGCTACACCTTC.

The chain links TRBV19 to TRBJ2-4, with 9 bases identical to TRBD1. Germline assignment: CDR1 LNHDA and CDR2 SQIVND (reference sequence). The trim removed 1 base at V and 6 bases at J, leaving 4 bases unmatched. The CDR3 contains 15 residues. DNA of the CDR3: TGTGCCAGTAGTATAGTGGCGGGACAGGGAAACATTCAGTACTTC. Translated, it gives CASSIVAGQGNIQYF.

The genes are TRBV7-9 and TRBJ1-5, with D maybe TRBD1 (5 bases). The germline V and J ends were trimmed by 5 bases and 6 bases, with 17 bases remaining between them. The CDR3 contains 15 residues. The germline V gene encodes CDR1 SEHNR and CDR2 FQNEAQ (reference sequence). The DNA of the CDR3 is TGTGCCAGCAGCCCCGGCAGGGTCCGCGGTCAGCCCCAGCATTTT. It specifies CASSPGRVRGQPQHF.

The chain employs TRBV6-1 and TRBJ1-1; TRBD1 aligns across 7 bases. Germline V gives CDR1 MNHNS, CDR2 SASEGT. The V and J ends lost 0 bases and 6 bases, in that order; junction bases with no gene match: 7. CDR3 length: 15 residues. CDR3 region: CASSEAPGQVSEAFF. In DNA form, the CDR3 reads TGTGCCAGCAGTGAAGCGCCCGGACAGGTATCTGAAGCTTTCTTT.

The chain couples TRBV30 to TRBJ1-2, with a possible D match to TRBD1 (5 bases). CDR3 length: 13 residues. V was trimmed by 4 bases and J by 5 bases, leaving 14 bases between them. CDR1 is GTSNPN and CDR2 is SVGIG in the germline V gene (reference sequence). The CDR3 sequence is CAWNVRGGYGYTF. The CDR3 region has the DNA TGTGCCTGGAACGTGCGGGGCGGGTATGGCTACACCTTC.

This clone was seen just once. The chain uses TRBV11-3 and TRBJ2-7; 7 bases align to TRBD1. Trimming took 4 bases from V and 0 from J; bases not matched to a gene: 12. CDR1 SGHNT and CDR2 YENEEA come from the germline V gene. The CDR3 loop spans 17 amino acids. The CDR3 sequence: CASSSSGWDSSSYEQYF. The CDR3 DNA sequence: TGTGCCAGCAGCTCCTCGGGTTGGGACAGCAGCTCCTACGAGCAGTACTTC.

This chain uses TRBV19 with TRBJ2-1; tentative D call: TRBD2 (6 bases). CDR1 is LNHDA, CDR2 SQIVND, per germline (reference sequence). The CDR3 runs to 14 residues. V was pared by 6 bases and J by 6 bases, with 15 bases between. In DNA form, the CDR3 reads TGTGCCAGTAGCTGGGGGAGGTCAGGCAATGAGCAGTTCTTC. Its translation: CASSWGRSGNEQFF. Together with reference TRBV19 and TRBJ2-1, the CDR3 gives the full variable domain: DGGITQSPKYLFRKEGQNVTLSCEQNLNHDAMYWYRQDPGQGLRLIYYSQIVNDFQKGDIAEGYSVSREKKESFPLTVTSAQKNPTAFYLCASSWGRSGNEQFFGPGTRLTVL.

J is TRBJ1-6 and V is TRBV7-2; 10 nucleotides agree with TRBD1. The CDR3 is 15 amino acids. The germline V gene has CDR1 SGHTA and CDR2 FQGNSA. The trim removed 6 bases at V and 8 bases at J, leaving 7 bases unmatched. The DNA of the CDR3 is TGTGCCAGCAGACGGACCGGGACAGGGGATTCACCCCTCCACTTT. Translating gives CASRRTGTGDSPLHF.

The chain is built from TRBV7-9 and TRBJ1-4; D is perhaps TRBD1 (6 bases). V was cut by 5 bases and J by 8 bases, with 15 bases left in between. Germline CDR1 and CDR2: SEHNR and FQNEAQ (reference sequence). The CDR3 contains 14 residues. CDR3 sequence (DNA): TGTGCCAGCAGCCGAGGGGGAATCGAAGAAAAACTGTTTTTT. This encodes CASSRGGIEEKLFF. Combining the CDR3 with reference TRBV7-9 and TRBJ1-4 gives the whole variable domain DTGVSQNPRHKITKRGQNVTFRCDPISEHNRLYWYRQTLGQGPEFLTYFQNEAQLEKSRLLSDRFSAERPKGSFSTLEIQRTEQGDSAMYLCASSRGGIEEKLFFGSGTQLSVL.

The chain uses TRBV27 and TRBJ2-1, with D perhaps matching TRBD2 (5 bases). The CDR3 consists of 14 residues. V shed 8 bases and J shed 4 bases, with 15 bases lying between them. Germline V gene data show CDR1 as MNHEY and CDR2 as SMNVEV (reference sequence). As DNA, the CDR3 is TGTGCCAGCCAAGGACTGGGGATATACAATGAGCAGTTCTTC. Translating gives CASQGLGIYNEQFF.

The chain joins TRBV4-2 to TRBJ2-7, with 9 bases matching TRBD1. Per germline, CDR1 LGHNA and CDR2 YNFKEQ. There are 16 residues in the CDR3. V was clipped by 1 base and J by 3 bases; unmatched bases: 7. The CDR3 reads CASSQATGTGIYEQYF. In DNA form, the CDR3 reads TGTGCCAGCAGCCAAGCGACCGGGACAGGGATCTACGAGCAGTACTTC.

V usage is TRBV5-4 and J usage is TRBJ2-3, with D hard to call. The CDR3 is 17 residues long. Germline V gene lookup returns CDR1 SGHNT and CDR2 YYREEE (reference sequence). Trimming took 1 base from V and 0 from J, leaving 15 bases between them. In DNA form, the CDR3 reads TGTGCCAGCAGCTTGAAGTTGGCGGAGCCGAGCACAGATACGCAGTATTTT. This sequence encodes CASSLKLAEPSTDTQYF.

The gene calls are TRBV5-1 and TRBJ1-4; 8 nucleotides agree with TRBD1. Germline CDR1 is SGHRS and CDR2 is YFSETQ. The CDR3 runs to 15 residues. With 2 bases clipped from V and 8 bases from J, the junction kept 8 bases outside the gene matches. This CDR3 reads CASSFAQGAGEKLFF. CDR3 coding DNA: TGCGCCAGCAGCTTTGCCCAGGGGGCTGGGGAAAAACTGTTTTTT.

V and J are TRBV9 and TRBJ2-3, with D possibly TRBD1 on 5 matching bases. The CDR3 has 14 amino acids. The V gene lost 4 bases and the J gene lost 5 bases, with 14 bases spanning the gap. Germline assignment: CDR1 SGDLS and CDR2 YYNGEE. CDR3 in amino acids: CASSPKGLGDTQYF. CDR3 DNA sequence: TGTGCCAGCAGCCCGAAGGGGTTGGGAGATACGCAGTATTTT. Together with reference TRBV9 and TRBJ2-3, the CDR3 gives the full variable domain: DSGVTQTPKHLITATGQRVTLRCSPRSGDLSVYWYQQSLDQGLQFLIQYYNGEERAKGNILERFSAQQFPDLHSELNLSSLELGDSALYFCASSPKGLGDTQYFGPGTRLTVL.

The chain couples TRBV27 to TRBJ1-1; possible D gene TRBD1, 5 bases. The CDR3 runs 14 residues. The V end was cut by 1 base, the J end by 5 bases, with 11 bases between. Germline V gives CDR1 MNHEY, CDR2 SMNVEV (reference sequence). The CDR3 region is CASSLYGGGTEAFF. The CDR3 region has the DNA TGTGCCAGCAGTTTATACGGGGGGGGGACTGAAGCTTTCTTT.

V and J are TRBV10-3 and TRBJ1-1, with 7 bases lining up with TRBD1. Germline V lookup: CDR1 ENHRY, CDR2 SYGVKD. The CDR3 is 15 amino acids. Unmatched junction bases numbered 7, after V lost 2 bases and J lost 4 bases. CDR3 DNA sequence: TGTGCCATCAGTGAGGGCCAGGGGGGAAGCACTGAAGCTTTCTTT. Translation gives CAISEGQGGSTEAFF.

The chain combines TRBV9 with TRBJ2-1; 7 bases match TRBD1. The CDR3 has 15 residues. Germline values: CDR1 SGDLS, CDR2 YYNGEE. V gave up 0 bases and J gave up 7 bases; unmatched junction bases: 7. The CDR3 DNA reads as TGTGCCAGCAGCGTAGAAGGGACAGAGACGAATGAGCAGTTCTTC. Protein sequence: CASSVEGTETNEQFF.

This chain links TRBV7-2 with TRBJ1-6, with a weak D call TRBD1 (5 bases). Germline lookup yields CDR1 SGHTA and CDR2 FQGNSA. This CDR3 is 15 amino acids long. Trimming left V 2 bases short and J 7 bases short, with 12 bases between. The CDR3 nucleotides read TGTGCCAGCAGCTTAACGCAGGGTGGAAATTCACCCCTCCACTTT. It yields the protein CASSLTQGGNSPLHF.

The chain recombines TRBV19 with TRBJ2-1; the match to TRBD1 covers 9 bases. The CDR3 spans 15 residues. V was pared by 5 bases and J by 3 bases, with 5 bases of the junction left unmatched. Germline V CDR1 and CDR2: LNHDA, SQIVND (reference sequence). The chain's CDR3 is CASSSQTGGYNEQFF. CDR3 in DNA: TGTGCCAGTAGTTCTCAGACAGGGGGCTACAATGAGCAGTTCTTC.

The V and J genes are TRBV11-2 and TRBJ1-1, with 7 bases that match TRBD1. CDR3 size: 13 residues. CDR1 and CDR2 from the germline V gene are SGHAT and FQNNGV. Germline trimming cut 6 bases from V and 5 bases from J; bases unmatched to any gene: 6. CDR3 bases: TGTGCCAGCAGGATACAGGGGTGGACTGAAGCTTTCTTT. Protein sequence: CASRIQGWTEAFF.

The V call is TRBV5-4, the J call TRBJ2-3; 7 bases match TRBD2. The CDR3 has 15 amino acids. CDR1 is SGHNT, CDR2 YYREEE, per germline (reference sequence). J lost 6 bases, V lost 4 bases, and 11 bases had no gene match. The CDR3 DNA reads TGTGCCAGCAGCCCTCGGGGAGGGCAGCAGGATACGCAGTATTTT. Amino acid sequence: CASSPRGGQQDTQYF.

The chain combines TRBV27 with TRBJ1-4, with 7 bases fitting TRBD1. The J segment lost 0 bases and the V segment lost 6 bases, leaving 10 bases of the junction unmatched. CDR1 and CDR2 from the germline V gene are MNHEY and SMNVEV (reference sequence). The CDR3 covers 17 residues. CDR3 sequence reads: CASSYRGTAATNEKLFF. As DNA, the CDR3 is TGTGCCAGCAGCTATAGGGGGACAGCTGCAACTAATGAAAAACTGTTTTTT. Full variable domain (outside the CDR3, taken from reference TRBV27 and TRBJ1-4): EAQVTQNPRYLITVTGKKLTVTCSQNMNHEYMSWYRQDPGLGLRQIYYSMNVEVTDKGDVPEGYKVSRKEKRNFPLILESPSPNQTSLYFCASSYRGTAATNEKLFFGSGTQLSVL.

The rearrangement uses TRBV5-1 and TRBJ1-2; D uncertain. Trimming left V 4 bases short and J 3 bases short, with 13 bases between. CDR3 size: 14 residues. Germline V lookup: CDR1 SGHRS, CDR2 YFSETQ. The CDR3, as DNA: TGCGCCAGCAGCCCTTCAAAGTCGGACTATGGCTACACCTTC. Translating it yields CASSPSKSDYGYTF.